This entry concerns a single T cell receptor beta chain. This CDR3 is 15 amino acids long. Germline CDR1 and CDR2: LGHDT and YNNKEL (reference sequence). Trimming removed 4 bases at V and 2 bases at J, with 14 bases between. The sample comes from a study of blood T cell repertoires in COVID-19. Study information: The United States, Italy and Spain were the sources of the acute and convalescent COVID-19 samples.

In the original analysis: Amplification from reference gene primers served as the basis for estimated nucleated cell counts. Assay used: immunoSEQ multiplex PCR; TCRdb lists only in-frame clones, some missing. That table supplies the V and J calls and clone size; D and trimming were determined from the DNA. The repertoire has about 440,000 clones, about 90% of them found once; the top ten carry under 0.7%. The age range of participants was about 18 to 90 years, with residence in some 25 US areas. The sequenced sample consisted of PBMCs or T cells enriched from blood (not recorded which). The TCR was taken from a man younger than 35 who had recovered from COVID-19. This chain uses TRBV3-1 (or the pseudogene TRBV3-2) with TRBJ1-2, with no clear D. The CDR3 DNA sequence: TGTGCCAGCAGCCCCTGGGGAGCGACGAACTATGGCTACACCTTC. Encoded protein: CASSPWGATNYGYTF.